This entry describes one TCR beta chain. Its matching antigen is unknown. The UMIs carried a 6-nucleotide sample barcode, and they were added by template switching. TCRdb re-called the 5' RACE reads and gives one entry per CDR3 protein, without DNA. This sample contains over 110,000 distinct CDR3 sequences. These data come from a study of monozygotic twins with inflammatory bowel disease. Findings and caveats of the study: There were differing immunosuppressive treatments, which may have added variability to patient repertoires. Backing was not found for a single strong signal or clonotype associated with IBD.

Germline assignment: CDR1 LGHNA and CDR2 YSLEER. There are 16 residues in the CDR3. The sequenced material came from blood. This rearrangement joins TRBV4-3 to TRBJ2-7; absent DNA, TCRdb's TRBD2 call cannot be checked. This sequence originates from a human donor with ulcerative colitis or Crohn's disease, or a healthy co-twin of an affected twin (not recorded which). Here the CDR3 reads CASSQVGFSGSYEQYF.